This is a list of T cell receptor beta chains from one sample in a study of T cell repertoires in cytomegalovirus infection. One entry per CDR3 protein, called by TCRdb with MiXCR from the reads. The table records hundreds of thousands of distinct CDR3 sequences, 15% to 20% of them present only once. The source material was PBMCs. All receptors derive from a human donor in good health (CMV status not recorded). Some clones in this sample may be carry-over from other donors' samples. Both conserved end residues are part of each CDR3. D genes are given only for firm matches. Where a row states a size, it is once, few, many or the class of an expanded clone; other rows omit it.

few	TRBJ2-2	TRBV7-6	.	CAGDRSNTGELFF	TGTGCCGGCGACAGGTCGAACACCGGGGAGCTGTTTTTT
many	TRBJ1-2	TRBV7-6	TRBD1	CASSADRANYGYTF	TGTGCCAGCAGCGCCGACAGGGCCAACTATGGCTACACCTTC
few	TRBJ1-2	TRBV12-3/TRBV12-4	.	CASSLAQNYGYTF	TGTGCCAGCAGTTTAGCCCAGAACTATGGCTACACCTTC
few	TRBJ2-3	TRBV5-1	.	CASSPGTDSTDTQYF	TGCGCCAGCAGCCCCGGGACGGATAGCACAGATACGCAGTATTTT
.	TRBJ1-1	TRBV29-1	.	CSARGGGRLLNTEAFF	TGCAGCGCCCGAGGAGGGGGGCGATTACTGAACACTGAAGCTTTCTTT
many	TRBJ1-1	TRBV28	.	CASSLELVVSMNTEAFF	TGTGCCAGCAGTTTAGAACTCGTTGTTTCCATGAACACTGAAGCTTTCTTT
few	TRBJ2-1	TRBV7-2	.	CASSGRTGTVSYNEQFF	TGTGCCAGCAGCGGAAGAACAGGGACGGTCTCCTACAATGAGCAGTTCTTC
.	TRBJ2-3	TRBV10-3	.	CAISRNSGPSVDTQYF	TGTGCCATCAGCAGAAATAGCGGACCTAGCGTGGATACGCAGTATTTT
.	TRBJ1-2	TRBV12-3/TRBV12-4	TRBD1	CASSQQGAFYGYTF	TGTGCCAGCAGTCAACAGGGGGCCTTCTATGGCTACACCTTC
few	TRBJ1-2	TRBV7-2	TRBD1	CASSFQGVYGYTF	TGTGCCAGCAGCTTTCAGGGGGTCTATGGCTACACCTTC
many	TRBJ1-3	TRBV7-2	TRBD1	CASSFSGTGGSGNTIYF	TGTGCCAGCAGCTTCTCCGGGACAGGGGGCTCCGGAAACACCATATATTTT